The source of this TCR beta chain is a study of shared clonotypes between healthy human individuals. This CDR3 has 11 residues. V shed 1 base and J shed 7 bases, with 2 bases lying between them. CDR1 SEHNR and CDR2 FQNEAQ come from the germline V gene (reference sequence). With respect to this clone: Other DNA sequences in this sample translate to the same CDR3.

Here immunoSEQ multiplex PCR was the method, and the copy in TCRdb shows in-frame clones only, minus some. Of about 2.1 million clones in the sample, 90% to 95% were seen once. CD45RO-negative cells were positively selected for CCR7, leaving out terminally differentiated effector memory CD45RA+ cells. The TCR originated in a man younger than 35 in good health. Some clones in this sample may be carry-over from other donors' samples. V and J are TRBV7-9 and TRBJ2-1; D is unclear. Input material: naive CD8+ T cells from PBMCs. CDR3 sequence (DNA): TGTGCCAGCAGCTTAGTTAATGAGCAGTTCTTC. This translates into CASSLVNEQFF.